Presented here are 20 T cell receptor beta chains from one specimen sequenced in a study of post-analysis software for immune sequencing data. Broader study findings: Controls showed lower frequencies than patients for a handful of TRBV segments, and TRBV5-6, TRBV5-1 and TRBV20-1 were among these.

For these receptors, no antigen is known. Built from TCR beta cDNA, the libraries had unique molecular identifiers in them. TCRdb itself ran the PCR reads through MiXCR, one entry per CDR3 protein. This table holds 170,000 or so distinct CDR3 sequences, around 30% found once. The material sequenced was blood. The receptor source for this set is a girl between 10 and 17 years old with multiple sclerosis.

With regard to this clonotype: An end of the junction differs from the germline gene, which may be a read error. This chain connects TRBV7-8 to TRBJ1-1, with TRBD1 matching over 7 bases. The CDR3 length is 14 residues. Germline V gives CDR1 SGHVS, CDR2 FQNEAQ. CDR3 in DNA: TGCGCCAGCAGCTTAGTAACAGGGGACACTGAAGCTTTCTTT. It translates to CASSLVTGDTEAFF.

This clonotype has ten or more counts. The chain recombines TRBV7-2 with TRBJ2-7; TRBD2 agrees at 13 bases. The CDR3 runs to 16 residues. Germline assignment: CDR1 SGHTA and CDR2 FQGNSA. The V gene end was trimmed by 4 bases and the J gene end by 0 bases; junction bases not matched to a gene: 3. The CDR3 here is CASSSGTSGASYEQYF. CDR3 DNA sequence: TGTGCCAGCAGCTCCGGGACTAGCGGGGCCTCCTACGAGCAGTACTTC.

Ten or more counts support this clonotype. The chain is built from TRBV12-3 or TRBV12-4 and TRBJ2-3, with D perhaps assigned TRBD1 or TRBD2 (5 bases each). V was trimmed by 7 bases and J by 7 bases, leaving 18 bases between them. CDR3 length equals 14 residues. CDR3 sequence reads: CASIKRGFEHTQYF. The CDR3 nucleotides are TGTGCCAGCATCAAACGGGGCTTCGAACATACGCAGTATTTT.

This clonotype was recorded a few times. This sequence joins TRBV28 and TRBJ2-7; D may be TRBD1 (6 bases). Germline V gene sequence: CDR1 MDHEN, CDR2 SYDVKM. The CDR3 runs to 13 residues. The germline V and J ends were trimmed by 5 bases and 1 base, with 9 bases remaining between them. The CDR3 protein is CASSGTPSYEQYF. As DNA, the CDR3 is TGTGCCAGCAGTGGGACACCTTCCTACGAGCAGTACTTC.

This clonotype came up a few times. This chain joins TRBV27 and TRBJ2-1; 7 nucleotides line up with TRBD2. V dropped 2 bases and J dropped 7; count of bases not matched to a gene: 11. Germline CDR1 and CDR2: MNHEY and SMNVEV (reference sequence). The CDR3 covers 16 residues. CDR3 DNA sequence: TGTGCCAGCAGTTTAACTCCGACTAGCCTTCTGAATGAGCAGTTCTTC. Translated, it gives CASSLTPTSLLNEQFF.

This clonotype was observed many times. The CDR3 DNA reads TGTGCCAGCAGCTCCCAACACCAGCGGGGTTTCTCCTACGAGCAGTACTTC. Translated: CASSSQHQRGFSYEQYF. The chain couples TRBV7-9 to TRBJ2-7; the match to TRBD2 covers 7 bases. Germline assignment: CDR1 SEHNR and CDR2 FQNEAQ (reference sequence). The CDR3 covers 17 residues. The ends lost 4 bases at V and 0 bases at J; junction bases unmatched: 12.

This clonotype was seen repeatedly, ten times or more. CDR3 sequence reads: CASSLEFEQYF. CDR3 DNA: TGTGCCAGCAGCCTTGAATTTGAGCAGTACTTC. The chain employs TRBV12-3 or TRBV12-4 and TRBJ2-7; D is unclear. The CDR3 consists of 11 residues. V dropped 6 bases and J dropped 7 bases, with 10 bases sitting between them.

This clonotype has only one observation. This may be a read error: a much more frequent sequence differs by one nucleotide. The chain couples TRBV12-3 or TRBV12-4 to TRBJ2-1; TRBD2 matches 12 bases. This CDR3 has 15 residues. The CDR3 DNA sequence: TGTGCCGGCAGTTCAACTAGCGGGAGGCTCAATGAGCAGTTCTTC. This translates into CAGSSTSGRLNEQFF.

The genes are TRBV5-6 and TRBJ2-1, with a weak D call TRBD1 (5 bases). The germline V gene has CDR1 SGHDT and CDR2 YYEEEE. V was shortened by 2 bases and J by 13 bases, with 10 bases between the two germline ends. The CDR3 is 11 residues long. The CDR3 coding sequence is TGTGCCAGCAGCTTCGAGGACAAACAGTTCTTC. The encoded protein is CASSFEDKQFF.

This clonotype turned up a few times. The chain links TRBV5-1 to TRBJ2-1; 13 bases match TRBD2. CDR1 SGHRS and CDR2 YFSETQ come from the germline V gene. With 4 bases clipped from V and 4 bases from J, the junction kept 14 bases outside the gene matches. This CDR3 is built from 19 residues. CDR3 sequence (DNA): TGCGCCAGCAGCCCCGGACTAGCGGGAGTGGGAAGTCTGTACAATGAGCAGTTCTTC. Protein sequence: CASSPGLAGVGSLYNEQFF.

V gene TRBV5-1 combines with J gene TRBJ1-1, with D perhaps matching TRBD1 (6 bases). Deletions cut 3 bases from V and 5 bases from J, with 14 bases between. The CDR3 sequence is 14 residues long. CDR1 is SGHRS, CDR2 YFSETQ, per germline. The CDR3: CASSWRGTATEAFF. CDR3 sequence (DNA): TGCGCCAGCAGCTGGAGGGGGACTGCTACTGAAGCTTTCTTT.

The J gene is TRBJ2-7, the V gene TRBV12-3 or TRBV12-4; TRBD2 aligns across 7 bases. This CDR3 region has 14 residues. Trimming took 6 bases from V and 5 from J; bases not matched to a gene: 10. The CDR3 here is CASRPGLWGDEQYF. The CDR3 coding sequence is TGTGCCAGCAGACCGGGACTATGGGGCGACGAGCAGTACTTC.

This clonotype was recorded at least ten times. The V call is TRBV7-2, the J call TRBJ1-2; possibly TRBD1 for D (5 bases). CDR1 SGHTA and CDR2 FQGNSA come from the germline V gene. Between the trimmed V and J ends, which lost 5 bases and 6 bases, there was a span of 16 bases. The CDR3 runs 14 residues. CDR3 bases: TGTGCCAGCAGCAAGCGGGACTCTTTTCATGGCTACACCTTC. It codes for CASSKRDSFHGYTF.

V is TRBV6-2 or TRBV6-3 and J is TRBJ2-2; tentatively, D is TRBD2 (6 bases). CDR1 and CDR2 (germline): MNHEY, SVGEGT. V was trimmed by 5 bases and J by 1 base, leaving 14 bases between them. The CDR3 loop spans 16 amino acids. As DNA, the CDR3 is TGTGCCAGCAGTCAACACCTTAGCGGGAACACCGGGGAGCTGTTTTTT. This sequence encodes CASSQHLSGNTGELFF.

To note about this clonotype: Since a much larger clone is just one base distant, this may be a read error. V usage is TRBV6-5 and J usage is TRBJ2-7; D unclear. The CDR3 loop spans 12 amino acids. CDR1 is MNHEY and CDR2 is SVGAGI in the germline V gene. The CDR3 coding sequence is TGTGTCAGCAGTTCCGCTTCGGGCGAGCAGTACTTC. Protein: CVSSSASGEQYF.

The chain joins TRBV3-1 to TRBJ2-1, with D possibly being TRBD2 (6 bases). The length of the CDR3 is 15 residues. The germline V and J ends were trimmed by 1 base and 6 bases, with 13 bases remaining between them. In germline, CDR1 is LGHDT, CDR2 YNNKEL (reference sequence). CDR3 sequence (DNA): TGTGCCAGCAGCCAAGCACTAGCAAAGGGCAATGAGCAGTTCTTC. Protein sequence: CASSQALAKGNEQFF.

This clonotype was observed a handful of times. V and J are TRBV20-1 and TRBJ1-1, with 10 positions matching TRBD1. The CDR3 is 15 amino acids. After removal of 1 base from V and 4 bases from J, the junction contained 6 bases not matched to a gene. Germline V gene lookup returns CDR1 DFQATT and CDR2 SNEGSKA (reference sequence). The CDR3 bases are TGCAGTGCTAGAGGACAGGGGGCGAAGGGCACTGAAGCTTTCTTT. Protein product: CSARGQGAKGTEAFF.

This clonotype was seen ten or more times. V and J are TRBV29-1 and TRBJ1-2, with 10 bases lining up with TRBD1. Germline V gene sequence: CDR1 SQVTM, CDR2 ANQGSEA. The V and J ends lost 7 bases and 1 base, in that order; junction bases with no gene match: 6. The CDR3 covers 14 residues. The CDR3 DNA reads as TGCAGCGGGAACCGGGACAGGGGTAACTATGGCTACACCTTC. It translates to CSGNRDRGNYGYTF.

The V gene is TRBV15, the J gene TRBJ2-3, with D perhaps TRBD2 (7 bases). Germline CDR1 and CDR2: LNHNV and YYDKDF (reference sequence). This CDR3 spans 17 amino acids. V lost 7 bases and J 5 bases, leaving 25 bases between the germline ends. The CDR3 protein is CATTPGASGPYIDTQYF. The CDR3 DNA sequence: TGTGCCACCACCCCAGGGGCTAGCGGACCTTACATAGATACGCAGTATTTT.

There are many counts of this clonotype. This chain joins TRBV7-2 and TRBJ2-5, with TRBD1 matching 8 bases. In germline, CDR1 is SGHTA, CDR2 FQGNSA. V dropped 0 bases and J dropped 6; count of bases not matched to a gene: 9. The CDR3 length is 16 residues. CDR3 protein: CASSLAPRTGSQTQYF. The CDR3 region has the DNA TGTGCCAGCAGCTTAGCGCCCAGGACAGGGTCGCAGACCCAGTACTTC.